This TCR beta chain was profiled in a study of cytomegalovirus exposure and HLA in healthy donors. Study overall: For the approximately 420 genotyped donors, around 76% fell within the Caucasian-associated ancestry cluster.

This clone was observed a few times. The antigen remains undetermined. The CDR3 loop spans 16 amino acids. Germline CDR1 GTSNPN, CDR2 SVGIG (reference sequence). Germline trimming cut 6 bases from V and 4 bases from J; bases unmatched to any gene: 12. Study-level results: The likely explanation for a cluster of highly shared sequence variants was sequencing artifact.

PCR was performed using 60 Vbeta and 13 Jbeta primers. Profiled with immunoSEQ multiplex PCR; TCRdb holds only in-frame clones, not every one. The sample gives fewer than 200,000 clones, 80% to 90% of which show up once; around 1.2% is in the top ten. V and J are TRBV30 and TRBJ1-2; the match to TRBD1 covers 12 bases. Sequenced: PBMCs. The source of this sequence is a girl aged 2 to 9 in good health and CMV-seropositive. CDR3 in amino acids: CACGRGTGGRVYGYTF. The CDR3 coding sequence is TGTGCCTGTGGCCGAGGGACAGGGGGCCGTGTCTATGGCTACACCTTC.